This T cell receptor (beta chain) was recorded in a study of blood T cell repertoires in COVID-19. There are 14 residues in the CDR3. Germline V lookup: CDR1 SGHRS, CDR2 YFSETQ. V lost 0 bases and J 5 bases, leaving 8 bases between the germline ends. Repertoires were generated with immunoSEQ multiplex PCR, while TCRdb's copy carries only in-frame clones and drops some. In the table there are over 45,000 clones, roughly 90% of which are singletons. The genes are TRBV5-1 and TRBJ1-4; no firm D call. The sequence derives from a man aged 80 or over in a cohort sampled during active COVID-19. The sequenced material came from peripheral blood. CDR3 nucleotides: TGCGCCAGCAGCTTGGGTCAGGCGAATGAAAAACTGTTTTTT. Amino acids: CASSLGQANEKLFF.